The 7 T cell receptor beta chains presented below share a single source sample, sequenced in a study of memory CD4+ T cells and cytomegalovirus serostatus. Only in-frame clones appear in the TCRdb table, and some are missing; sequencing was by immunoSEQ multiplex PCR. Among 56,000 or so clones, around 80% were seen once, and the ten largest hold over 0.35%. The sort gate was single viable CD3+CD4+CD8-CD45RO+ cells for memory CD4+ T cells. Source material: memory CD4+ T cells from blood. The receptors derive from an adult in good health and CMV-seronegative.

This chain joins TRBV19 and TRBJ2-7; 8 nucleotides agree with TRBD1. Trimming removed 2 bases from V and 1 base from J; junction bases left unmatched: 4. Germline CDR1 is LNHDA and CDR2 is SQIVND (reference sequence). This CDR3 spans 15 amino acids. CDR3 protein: CASSITGGASYEQYF. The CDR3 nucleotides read TGTGCCAGTAGTATAACAGGGGGAGCATCCTACGAGCAGTACTTC. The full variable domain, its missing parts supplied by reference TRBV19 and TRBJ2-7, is DGGITQSPKYLFRKEGQNVTLSCEQNLNHDAMYWYRQDPGQGLRLIYYSQIVNDFQKGDIAEGYSVSREKKESFPLTVTSAQKNPTAFYLCASSITGGASYEQYFGPGTRLTVT.

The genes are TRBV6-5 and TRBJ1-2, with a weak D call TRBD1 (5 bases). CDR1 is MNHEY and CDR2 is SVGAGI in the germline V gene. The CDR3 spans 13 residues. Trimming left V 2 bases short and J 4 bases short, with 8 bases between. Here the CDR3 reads CASSYRGGYGYTF. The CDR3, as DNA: TGTGCCAGCAGTTACAGGGGTGGCTATGGCTACACCTTC.

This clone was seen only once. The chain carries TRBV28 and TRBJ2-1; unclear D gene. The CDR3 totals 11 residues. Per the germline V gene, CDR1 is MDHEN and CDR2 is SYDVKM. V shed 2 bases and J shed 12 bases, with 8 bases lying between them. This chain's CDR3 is CASSLARVQFF. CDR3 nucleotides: TGTGCCAGCAGTTTAGCGCGAGTGCAGTTCTTC.

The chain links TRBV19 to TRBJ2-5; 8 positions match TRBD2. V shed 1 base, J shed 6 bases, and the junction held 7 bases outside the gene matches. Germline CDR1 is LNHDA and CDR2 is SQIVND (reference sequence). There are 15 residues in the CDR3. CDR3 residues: CASSIGGSGGKTQYF. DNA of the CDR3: TGTGCCAGTAGTATAGGGGGAAGCGGGGGAAAGACCCAGTACTTC.

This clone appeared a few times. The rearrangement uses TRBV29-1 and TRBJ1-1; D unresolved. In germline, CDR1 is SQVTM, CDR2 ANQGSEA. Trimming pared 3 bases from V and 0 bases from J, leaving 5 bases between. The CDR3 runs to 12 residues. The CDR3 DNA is TGCAGCGTTGATGGAGTGAACACTGAAGCTTTCTTT. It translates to CSVDGVNTEAFF. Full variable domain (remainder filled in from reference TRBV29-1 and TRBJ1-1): SAVISQKPSRDICQRGTSLTIQCQVDSQVTMMFWYRQQPGQSLTLIATANQGSEATYESGFVIDKFPISRPNLTFSTLTVSNMSPEDSSIYLCSVDGVNTEAFFGQGTRLTVV.

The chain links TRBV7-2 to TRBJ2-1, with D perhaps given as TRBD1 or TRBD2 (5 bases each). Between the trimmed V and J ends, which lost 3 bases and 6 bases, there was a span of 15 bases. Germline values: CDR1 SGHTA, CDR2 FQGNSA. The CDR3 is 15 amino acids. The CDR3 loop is CASSFRESGGNEQFF. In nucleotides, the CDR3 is TGTGCCAGCAGCTTCAGGGAGAGCGGAGGCAATGAGCAGTTCTTC.

The CDR3, as DNA: TGTGCCAGCTCACCTAGTAGGGGGACTCCGAGTTCACCCCTCCACTTT. Residues: CASSPSRGTPSSPLHF. The J gene is TRBJ1-6, the V gene TRBV18; TRBD1 might be the D (6 bases). Trimming pared 3 bases from V and 9 bases from J, leaving 18 bases between. The CDR3 runs 16 residues. Germline V gives CDR1 KGHSH, CDR2 LQKENI.